What follows describes a single TCR beta chain. Its target is unknown. This record belongs to a study of T cells in Graves' hyperthyroidism and ophthalmopathy. Uncontrolled infection, other autoimmune disease, pregnancy and lactation each barred patients from inclusion. Each diagnosis was grounded in clinical symptoms, serum thyroxine and TRAb, thyroid ultrasound, and orbital computed tomography. Study-wide results and limits: Ophthalmopathy was model-predicted a median about 6.7 months pre-onset. A 13 V-J model separated ophthalmopathy from stable hyperthyroidism.

The CDR3 totals 15 residues. In germline, CDR1 is SGHTA, CDR2 FQGTGA. V shed 5 bases, J shed 4 bases, and the junction held 8 bases outside the gene matches. TCR beta CDR3 regions were amplified from RNA. During a first-round RT-PCR of the TCR CDR3, the HTBI primer set was used. TCRdb ran MiXCR on the multiplex PCR reads and lists one entry per CDR3 protein. This sample carries approximately 570,000 distinct CDR3 sequences, just under 20% of them seen once, and the ten largest clones take 47%. The receptor comes from a man aged 35-49 years with Graves' ophthalmopathy. Sequencing was done on a sample of blood. This rearrangement joins TRBV7-3 to TRBJ2-5; 9 bases match TRBD1. The CDR3 DNA reads TGTGCCAGCAGCCCTACCTCGGACAGGGGAGAGACCCAGTACTTC. Residues: CASSPTSDRGETQYF. The full variable domain, with the rest looked up from reference TRBV7-3 and TRBJ2-5, is GAGVSQTPSNKVTEKGKYVELRCDPISGHTALYWYRQSLGQGPEFLIYFQGTGAADDSGLPNDRFFAVRPEGSVSTLKIQRTERGDSAVYLCASSPTSDRGETQYFGPGTRLLVL.